This T cell receptor beta chain came from a study of blood T cell repertoires in COVID-19. Study-level background: From the United States, Italy and Spain came samples of acute and convalescent COVID-19. From T cells, B-cell-depleted T cells, or PBMCs came the material, which was cDNA or gDNA.

Methods used by the authors: It was from reference gene primer amplification that nucleated cell counts were estimated. Assay used: immunoSEQ multiplex PCR; TCRdb lists only in-frame clones, some missing. V and J calls and clone size are copied from that table; D and trimming were computed from the DNA. The sample consists of a few hundred thousand clones, more than 70% of them appearing once. J was trimmed by 0 bases and V by 3 bases; bases with no gene match: 2. The germline V gene encodes CDR1 KGHSH and CDR2 LQKENI. The CDR3 runs to 15 residues. This clonotype was sampled from a young woman with acute or convalescent COVID-19. This chain connects TRBV18 to TRBJ2-7, with 10 bases that match TRBD1. Sequencing was carried out using peripheral blood. DNA of the CDR3: TGTGCCAGCTCACCCGGACAGGGGGTCTCCTACGAGCAGTACTTC. It is translated as CASSPGQGVSYEQYF.